The 3 T cell receptor beta chains presented below share a single source sample, sequenced in a study of T cells of healthy individuals. TCRdb redid the calling of the 5' RACE reads with MiXCR, one entry per CDR3 protein. The repertoire consists of 60,000 to 80,000 distinct CDR3 sequences, with around 15% occurring once and the leading ten covering around 4.5%. The receptors shown here come from a human donor in good health.

This clonotype was seen ten or more times. The chain couples TRBV19 to TRBJ1-6; no definite D call. The germline V and J ends were trimmed by 9 bases and 6 bases, with 12 bases remaining between them. Germline lookup yields CDR1 LNHDA and CDR2 SQIVND (reference sequence). The CDR3 runs to 13 residues. This chain's CDR3 is CASQDLPNSPLHF. CDR3 DNA sequence: TGTGCCAGCCAGGACCTACCTAATTCACCCCTCCACTTT.

The V call is TRBV5-1, the J call TRBJ2-1; D is unclear. The germline gives CDR1 SGHRS, CDR2 YFSETQ. V was trimmed by 3 bases and J by 2 bases, leaving 21 bases between them. This CDR3 contains 18 residues. CDR3 DNA sequence: TGCGCCAGCAGCTCGACTCCACCAACCCTCTTCCCCTACAATGAGCAGTTCTTC. It codes for CASSSTPPTLFPYNEQFF.

This clonotype was observed a few times. The chain is built from TRBV5-6 and TRBJ1-2; D not resolved. Germline CDR1 and CDR2: SGHDT and YYEEEE. The V end lost 0 bases, the J end lost 0 bases, and 3 bases lay between the germline ends. The length of the CDR3 is 13 residues. In nucleotides, the CDR3 is TGTGCCAGCAGCTTGGATCCTAACTATGGCTACACCTTC. Translating gives CASSLDPNYGYTF.